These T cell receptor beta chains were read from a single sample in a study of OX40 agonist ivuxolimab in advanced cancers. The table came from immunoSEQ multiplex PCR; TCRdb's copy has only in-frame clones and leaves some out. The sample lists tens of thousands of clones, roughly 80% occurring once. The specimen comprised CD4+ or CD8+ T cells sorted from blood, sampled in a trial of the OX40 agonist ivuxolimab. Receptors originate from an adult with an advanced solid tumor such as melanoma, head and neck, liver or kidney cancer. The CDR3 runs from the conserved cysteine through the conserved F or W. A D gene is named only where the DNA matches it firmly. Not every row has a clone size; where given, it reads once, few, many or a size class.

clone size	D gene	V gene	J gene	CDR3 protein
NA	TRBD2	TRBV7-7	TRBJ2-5	CASSLGGSGRGRTQYF
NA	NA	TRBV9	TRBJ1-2	CASSVRINYGYTF
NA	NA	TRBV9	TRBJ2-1	CASSEDGASSGQFF
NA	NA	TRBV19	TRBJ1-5	CASSLQGGGGSNQPQHF
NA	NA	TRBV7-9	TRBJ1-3	CASSLRETYRSSGNTIYF
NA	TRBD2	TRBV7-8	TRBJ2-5	CASSLRREGRETQYF
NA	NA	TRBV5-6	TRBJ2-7	CASSGPDSYEQYF
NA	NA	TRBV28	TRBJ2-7	CASSRPFDVEQYF
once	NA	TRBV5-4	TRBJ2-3	CASSLKGPITDTQYF
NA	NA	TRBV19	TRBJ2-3	CASSSRASADTQYF
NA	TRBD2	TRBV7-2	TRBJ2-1	CASRPTSGAYNEQFF
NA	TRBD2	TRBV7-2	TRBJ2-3	CASSLGGGAQDTQYF
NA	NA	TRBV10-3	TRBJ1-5	CAISREGEQPQHF
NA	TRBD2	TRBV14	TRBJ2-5	CASSAYGGGARETQYF
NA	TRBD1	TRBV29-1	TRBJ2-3	CSVAGQGRDTQYF
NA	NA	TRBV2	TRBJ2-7	CASSEAYEQYF
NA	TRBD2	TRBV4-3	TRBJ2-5	CASSRDGLAGGPRGETQYF
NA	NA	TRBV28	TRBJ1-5	CASTPTTGIKPQHF
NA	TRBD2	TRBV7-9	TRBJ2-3	CASSKRGEGRTDTQYF
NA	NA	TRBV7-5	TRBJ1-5	CVRSYRQGSQPQHF
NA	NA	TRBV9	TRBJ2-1	CASRTVSSYNEQFF
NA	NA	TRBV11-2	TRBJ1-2	CASSSQTAWYGYTF
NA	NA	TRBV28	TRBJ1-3	CASSLRQRSSGNTIYF
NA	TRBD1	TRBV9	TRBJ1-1	CASSVRTGASPGTEAFF
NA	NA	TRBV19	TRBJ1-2	CASRSGGDYGYTF